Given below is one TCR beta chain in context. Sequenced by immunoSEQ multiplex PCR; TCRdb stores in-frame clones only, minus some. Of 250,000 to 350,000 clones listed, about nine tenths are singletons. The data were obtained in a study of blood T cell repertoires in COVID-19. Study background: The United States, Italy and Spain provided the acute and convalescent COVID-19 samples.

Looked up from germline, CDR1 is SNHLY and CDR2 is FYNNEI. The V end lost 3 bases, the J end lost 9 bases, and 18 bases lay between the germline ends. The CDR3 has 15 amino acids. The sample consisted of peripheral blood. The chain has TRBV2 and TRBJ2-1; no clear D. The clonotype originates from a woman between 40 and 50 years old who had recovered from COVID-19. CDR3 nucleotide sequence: TGTGCCAGCAGTGATAGAACCAATCACGTTGGTGAGCAGTTCTTC. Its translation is CASSDRTNHVGEQFF.